The source of this T cell receptor (beta chain) is a study of radiation and T cells in renal cell carcinoma. The study, taken as a whole, reports: Pretreatment tumor biopsies were lacking, so baseline clonotypes are unknown.

Sequencing was performed with immunoSEQ multiplex PCR; in TCRdb, only in-frame clones are kept and a portion is missing. The table has just over 15,000 clones, 64% seen once; the top ten hold roughly 29%. Treatment here: 15 Gy SBRT to primary tumor, nephrectomy 4 weeks later. This CDR3 is built from 13 residues. Germline V gives CDR1 MNHEY, CDR2 SVGAGI. V was shortened by 8 bases and J by 0 bases, with 5 bases between the two germline ends. To note about this clone: The target antigen is unknown.

The chain is built from TRBV6-5 and TRBJ1-6; D uncertain. Sample: tumor tissue, taken from a patient whose treatment included radiotherapy and nephrectomy. The sequence came from a woman in her 70s with renal cell carcinoma. The CDR3 coding sequence is TGTGCCAGCCGGAGCTCCTATAATTCACCCCTCCACTTT. Residues: CASRSSYNSPLHF.